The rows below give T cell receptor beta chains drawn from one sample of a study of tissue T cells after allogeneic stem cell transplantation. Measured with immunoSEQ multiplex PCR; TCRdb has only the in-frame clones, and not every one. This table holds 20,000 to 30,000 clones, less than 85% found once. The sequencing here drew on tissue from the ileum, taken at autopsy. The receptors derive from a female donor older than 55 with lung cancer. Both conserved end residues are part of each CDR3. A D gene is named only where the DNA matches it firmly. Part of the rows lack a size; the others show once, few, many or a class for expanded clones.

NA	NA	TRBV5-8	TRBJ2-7	TGTGCCAGCAGCGCCCTTAACTTAGCGAGGGGGGAGCAGTACTTC	CASSALNLARGEQYF
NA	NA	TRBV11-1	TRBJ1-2	TGTGCCAGCAGTTGGACAGAGAACTATGGCTACACCTTC	CASSWTENYGYTF
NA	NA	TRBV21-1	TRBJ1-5	TGTGCCAGCAGCAAAGGGGGCAGCAATCAGCCCCAGCATTTT	CASSKGGSNQPQHF
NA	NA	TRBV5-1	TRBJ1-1	TGCGCCAGCAGCTTGGCACAGGTCGGAAATTCAGGCACTGAAGCTTTCTTT	CASSLAQVGNSGTEAFF
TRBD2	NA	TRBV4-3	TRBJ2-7	TGCGCCAGCAGCCGAGCGGTAGCGGGGGCCAACACCTACGAGCAGTACTTC	CASSRAVAGANTYEQYF
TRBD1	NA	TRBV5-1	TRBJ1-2	TGCGCCAGCAGCAACCTGGACAGGGAATCTGGCTACACCTTC	CASSNLDRESGYTF
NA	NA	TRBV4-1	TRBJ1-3	TGCGCCAGCAGCTCAGGAATCTCTGCGGACACCATATATTTT	CASSSGISADTIYF
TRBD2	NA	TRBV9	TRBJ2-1	TGTGCCAGCAGCCCGAAGACTAGCGGGGGGCCGAGCTCCTACAATGAGCAGTTCTTC	CASSPKTSGGPSSYNEQFF
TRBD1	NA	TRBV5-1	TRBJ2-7	TGCGCCAGCAGCTTGCGACAGGGGGGAAACGAGCAGTACTTC	CASSLRQGGNEQYF
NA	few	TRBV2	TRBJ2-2	TGTGCCAGCAGGGGGAGACCGAACACCGGGGAGCTGTTTTTT	CASRGRPNTGELFF
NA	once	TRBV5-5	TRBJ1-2	TGTGCCAGCAGCATGGGGGGAGGGCAGTCCCTCTATGGCTACACCTTC	CASSMGGGQSLYGYTF
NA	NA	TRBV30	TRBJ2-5	TGTGCCTGGAGTGTAAACGGGGAGACCCAGTACTTC	CAWSVNGETQYF
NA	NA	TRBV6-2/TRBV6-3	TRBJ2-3	TGTGCCAGCAGTTACCGGACAGATACGCAGTATTTT	CASSYRTDTQYF
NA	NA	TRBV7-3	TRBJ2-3	TGTGCCAGCAGCTTAATACCCTCTACAGATACGCAGTATTTT	CASSLIPSTDTQYF
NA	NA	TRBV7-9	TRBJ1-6	TGTGCCAGCAGCTCGTTAGATTCACCCCTCCACTTT	CASSSLDSPLHF
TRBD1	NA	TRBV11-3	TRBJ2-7	TGTGCCAGCAGCAAAAAGGGACAGACACTCTACGAGCAGTACTTC	CASSKKGQTLYEQYF
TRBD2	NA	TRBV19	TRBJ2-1	TGTGCCAGTAGTACCCGAGGGCAGCGGGGGGACAATGAGCAGTTCTTC	CASSTRGQRGDNEQFF
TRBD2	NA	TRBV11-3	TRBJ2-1	TGTGCCAGCAGCTTAGTCGGGGCTAGCGGGAGCTCCTACAATGAGCAGTTCTTC	CASSLVGASGSSYNEQFF
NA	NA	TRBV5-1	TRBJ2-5	TGCGCCAGCAGCGCGGTAGGACAGCACCAAGAGACCCAGTACTTC	CASSAVGQHQETQYF
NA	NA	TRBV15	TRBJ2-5	TGTGCCACCAGCACCCAGGGGTGGGAGACCCAGTACTTC	CATSTQGWETQYF
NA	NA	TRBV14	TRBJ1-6	TGTGCCAGCAGCCAAGATCGAGGGTCTTCCCTCCACTTT	CASSQDRGSSLHF
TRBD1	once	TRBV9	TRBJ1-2	TGTGCCAGCAGCGTGGGACAGAACTATGGCTACACCTTC	CASSVGQNYGYTF
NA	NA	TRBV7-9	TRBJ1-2	TGTGCCAGCAGCTTCGTGTTTAACTATGGCTACACCTTC	CASSFVFNYGYTF
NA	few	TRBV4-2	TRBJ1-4	TGTGCCAGCAGCCAAGAGGCCAGGGTCGGTGAAAAACTGTTTTTT	CASSQEARVGEKLFF